Sequencing of this TCR beta chain was carried out in a study of T-cell memory formation after mild COVID-19. In TCRdb, the 5' RACE reads were re-called with MiXCR into one record per CDR3 protein. Of 500,000 to 600,000 distinct CDR3 sequences in the sample, under 20% were seen once. Trimming cost V 5 bases and J 4 bases; bases outside gene matches: 6. CDR1 and CDR2 (germline): SEHNR, FQNEAQ (reference sequence). The CDR3 is made up of 15 amino acids. The sample taken for sequencing was PBMCs or a T cell subset sorted from them (not recorded which). The TCR was taken from an adult woman who had mild COVID-19 (a few samples of this study predate the infection). Cell type and time point are not known. The J gene is TRBJ2-3, the V gene TRBV7-9; 10 nucleotides agree with TRBD2. The chain's CDR3 is CASSPSGRASDTQYF. CDR3 nucleotide sequence: TGTGCCAGCAGCCCGAGCGGGAGGGCGTCAGATACGCAGTATTTT.